A single sample gave rise to the 2 T cell receptor beta chains below, sequenced in a study of blood T cell repertoires in COVID-19 (dated by TCRdb to between 2020 and 2021). Library preparation used the immunoSEQ multiplex PCR assay. Here the immuneACCESS table is served through TCRdb, limited to in-frame sequences with V and J called. Missing clones are a known gap in these copies; in checked studies unresolved V genes cover under half, and the rest lacks a known reason. For this sample there are 200,000 to 300,000 clones; around 90% appear just once. 0.8% to 0.95% of the sample is held by the ten biggest clonotypes. Sequenced material: peripheral blood. The receptors come from a young man with COVID-19, enrolled during active disease.

The chain employs TRBV19 and TRBJ1-5, with D maybe TRBD1 (6 bases). This CDR3 comprises 16 residues. Germline CDR1 is LNHDA and CDR2 is SQIVND (reference sequence). V was clipped by 0 bases and J by 2 bases, with 11 bases between them. The CDR3 spells CASSIDRRGGNQPQHF. CDR3 in DNA: TGTGCCAGTAGTATAGATCGCAGGGGCGGCAATCAGCCCCAGCATTTT.

This chain connects TRBV9 to TRBJ2-7, with 8 bases lining up with TRBD2. The germline CDR1 and CDR2 sequences are SGDLS and YYNGEE. Unmatched junction bases numbered 2, after V lost 0 bases and J lost 3 bases. This CDR3 region has 14 residues. The CDR3 loop reads CASSVGSGGYEQYF. The CDR3 bases are TGTGCCAGCAGCGTAGGGAGCGGGGGCTACGAGCAGTACTTC.